Below are 19 T cell receptor beta chains sequenced from a single sample in a study of early stage breast cancer tumors. The data were produced by immunoSEQ multiplex PCR, yet TCRdb's version contains in-frame clones alone and is incomplete. The table records tens of thousands of clones, around 80% of them present only once. Sample: blood. The source of these receptors is a person aged 35 to 50 with breast cancer.

This clone was seen once. The chain carries TRBV27 and TRBJ2-1; tentatively, D is TRBD2 (7 bases). Trimming left V 6 bases short and J 4 bases short, with 19 bases between. Germline V gene sequence: CDR1 MNHEY, CDR2 SMNVEV (reference sequence). The CDR3 runs to 16 residues. CDR3 sequence (DNA): TGTGCCAGCAGCCCAGACGGGGAGGGGGTTTACAATGAGCAGTTCTTC. Translated: CASSPDGEGVYNEQFF.

This clone was observed a handful of times. This sequence joins TRBV9 and TRBJ1-1; D unclear. CDR1 SGDLS and CDR2 YYNGEE come from the germline V gene. This CDR3 comprises 12 residues. Between the trimmed V and J ends, which lost 3 bases and 7 bases, there was a span of 10 bases. The CDR3 nucleotides read TGTGCCAGCAGCGCTAGTGGAGGTGAAGCTTTCTTT. Encoded protein: CASSASGGEAFF.

The J gene is TRBJ2-5, the V gene TRBV15, with 8 bases that match TRBD2. The germline gives CDR1 LNHNV, CDR2 YYDKDF (reference sequence). This CDR3 spans 16 amino acids. The J segment lost 4 bases and the V segment lost 1 base, leaving 8 bases of the junction unmatched. The CDR3 DNA reads as TGTGCCACCAGCAGAGTCCCACCGGGAGGGGGAGAGACCCAGTACTTC. Encoded protein: CATSRVPPGGGETQYF. Supplemented by reference TRBV15 and TRBJ2-5, the full variable domain reads DAMVIQNPRYQVTQFGKPVTLSCSQTLNHNVMYWYQQKSSQAPKLLFHYYDKDFNNEADTPDNFQSRRPNTSFCFLDIRSPGLGDTAMYLCATSRVPPGGGETQYFGPGTRLLVL.

The sample holds a few counts of this clone. V usage is TRBV2 and J usage is TRBJ1-3; D might be TRBD1 (5 bases). V was clipped by 0 bases and J by 6 bases, with 12 bases between them. Germline V CDR1 and CDR2: SNHLY, FYNNEI. The CDR3 consists of 15 residues. Here the CDR3 DNA reads TGTGCCAGCAGTGAAGCAGGGGTGGGTGAAAACACCATATATTTT. Translated: CASSEAGVGENTIYF. Based on the CDR3 plus reference TRBV2 and TRBJ1-3, the full variable domain is EPEVTQTPSHQVTQMGQEVILRCVPISNHLYFYWYRQILGQKVEFLVSFYNNEISEKSEIFDDQFSVERPDGSNFTLKIRSTKLEDSAMYFCASSEAGVGENTIYFGEGSWLTVV.

This clone was detected a few times. The chain joins TRBV4-2 to TRBJ2-5, with D possibly called TRBD1 or TRBD2 (5 bases each). The V end lost 1 base, the J end lost 9 bases, and 18 bases lay between the germline ends. This CDR3 contains 15 residues. Germline V gene data show CDR1 as LGHNA and CDR2 as YNFKEQ. CDR3 region: CASSQGRGSRIPQYF. The CDR3 DNA is TGTGCCAGCAGCCAAGGCCGGGGCTCCCGAATCCCCCAGTACTTC.

This sequence joins TRBV2 and TRBJ2-2, with 8 bases identical to TRBD2. CDR3 length equals 16 residues. With V trimmed by 5 bases and J by 5 bases, 10 bases remained unmatched. Per the germline V gene, CDR1 is SNHLY and CDR2 is FYNNEI. This CDR3 is CASSKLSGSGTGELFF. The DNA of the CDR3 is TGTGCCAGCAGTAAGCTAAGCGGGAGCGGTACCGGGGAGCTGTTTTTT. Full variable domain (remainder filled in from reference TRBV2 and TRBJ2-2): EPEVTQTPSHQVTQMGQEVILRCVPISNHLYFYWYRQILGQKVEFLVSFYNNEISEKSEIFDDQFSVERPDGSNFTLKIRSTKLEDSAMYFCASSKLSGSGTGELFFGEGSRLTVL.

The chain is built from TRBV5-4 and TRBJ2-1; 8 bases align to TRBD2. CDR3 length: 16 residues. Trimming at V came to 0 bases and at J to 6 bases, leaving 8 bases not matched to a gene. Germline V lookup: CDR1 SGHNT, CDR2 YYREEE (reference sequence). The CDR3: CASSLGLGLVVNEQFF. The CDR3 DNA follows: TGTGCCAGCAGCTTGGGGTTGGGACTAGTGGTCAATGAGCAGTTCTTC.

The rearrangement uses TRBV19 and TRBJ1-3, with 7 bases lining up with TRBD1. The junction had 7 bases not matched to a gene; V was cut back by 5 bases and J by 0 bases. Germline loops: CDR1 LNHDA, CDR2 SQIVND (reference sequence). This CDR3 has 16 residues. CDR3 loop: CASSPPGQSSGNTIYF. The CDR3 DNA follows: TGTGCCAGTAGTCCTCCGGGACAGAGCTCTGGAAACACCATATATTTT.

The chain has TRBV21-1 and TRBJ2-5; TRBD2 is the table's D call and was not checked against the DNA. TRBV21-1 is annotated as a pseudogene. The length of the CDR3 is 19 residues. The CDR3 region has the DNA TGTGCCAGCAGCAAAATCGGCAGGACTAGGAGGGGTGGGACGGGGACCCAGTACTTC. It codes for CASSKIGRTRRGGTGTQYF.

The genes are TRBV13 and TRBJ2-2; TRBD1 aligns across 8 bases. Germline CDR1 PRHDT, CDR2 FYEKMQ (reference sequence). This CDR3 is built from 15 residues. The V segment lost 4 bases and the J segment 4 bases; nucleotides outside the gene matches: 5. CDR3 amino acids: CASSSRGQGTGELFF. CDR3 DNA sequence: TGTGCCAGCAGCTCCAGGGGGCAGGGCACCGGGGAGCTGTTTTTT.

The genes are TRBV7-3 and TRBJ2-1; tentatively, D is TRBD1 or TRBD2 (5 bases each). Trimming took 2 bases from V and 2 from J, leaving 10 bases between them. The V gene's germline CDR1 is SGHTA and CDR2 FQGTGA. The CDR3 has 15 amino acids. The CDR3 DNA reads as TGTGCCAGCAGCTTAGTTCGGGGCGCCTACAATGAGCAGTTCTTC. Translation gives CASSLVRGAYNEQFF.

This clone was detected a few times. The chain is built from TRBV7-9 and TRBJ2-1; 9 bases are a match to TRBD1. Trimming removed 3 bases from V and 6 bases from J; junction bases left unmatched: 3. CDR3 length equals 14 residues. Germline CDR1 reads SEHNR; CDR2 reads FQNEAQ (reference sequence). For the CDR3, the DNA is TGTGCCAGCAGCTTCTTGGGACAGGGCAATGAGCAGTTCTTC. Its protein product is CASSFLGQGNEQFF.

This clone has just one count. V and J are TRBV2 and TRBJ1-2; D unclear. This CDR3 contains 12 residues. The V and J ends lost 8 bases and 0 bases respectively, with 7 bases between them. Germline CDR1 is SNHLY and CDR2 is FYNNEI. The CDR3 coding sequence is TGTGCCAGCGGTGGGACTAACTATGGCTACACCTTC. This sequence encodes CASGGTNYGYTF.

CDR3 sequence (DNA): TGTGCTAGTGGTTTGTACCCCGTGGGAGGTAGCTCCTACAATGAGCAGTTCTTC. The encoded protein is CASGLYPVGGSSYNEQFF. The chain has TRBV12-5 and TRBJ2-1; D may be TRBD2 (6 bases). The CDR3 length is 18 residues. Germline CDR1 is LGHNT and CDR2 is FRNRAP. The V and J ends lost 2 bases and 0 bases respectively, with 17 bases between them.

This chain connects TRBV11-2 to TRBJ2-2; D is possibly TRBD2 (7 bases). The germline V gene encodes CDR1 SGHAT and CDR2 FQNNGV. The V gene lost 4 bases and the J gene lost 3 bases, with 15 bases spanning the gap. The length of the CDR3 is 16 residues. CDR3 nucleotide sequence: TGTGCCAGCAGCTATCGGGGGGCCTCGGACACCGGGGAGCTGTTTTTT. Protein product: CASSYRGASDTGELFF. Variable domain in full (rest from reference TRBV11-2 and TRBJ2-2): EAGVAQSPRYKIIEKRQSVAFWCNPISGHATLYWYQQILGQGPKLLIQFQNNGVVDDSQLPKDRFSAERLKGVDSTLKIQPAKLEDSAVYLCASSYRGASDTGELFFGEGSRLTVL.

The V gene is TRBV18, the J gene TRBJ1-1; weak D call: TRBD1 (6 bases). The germline CDR1 and CDR2 sequences are KGHSH and LQKENI. The CDR3 is 13 residues long. Between the trimmed V and J ends, which lost 9 bases and 6 bases, there was a span of 17 bases. CDR3 protein: CASRGAAGAEAFF. The CDR3 bases are TGTGCCAGTAGGGGGGCAGCTGGGGCTGAAGCTTTCTTT.

The J gene is TRBJ2-7, the V gene TRBV18, with 7 bases that match TRBD2. J gave up 2 bases and V 3 bases, and 10 bases lay outside the gene matches. The germline V gene has CDR1 KGHSH and CDR2 LQKENI. This CDR3 spans 16 amino acids. CDR3 protein: CASSPGGYHQAYEQYF. The CDR3 DNA reads TGTGCCAGCTCACCGGGAGGGTATCACCAAGCCTACGAGCAGTACTTC.

The rearrangement uses TRBV6-5 and TRBJ1-3; a possible D gene is TRBD1 (5 bases). Germline CDR1 reads MNHEY; CDR2 reads SVGAGI. The CDR3 sequence is 15 residues long. V was cut by 5 bases and J by 4 bases, with 15 bases left in between. The CDR3 region is CASSGTPGRGNTIYF. As DNA, the CDR3 is TGTGCCAGCAGTGGCACACCAGGGAGGGGAAACACCATATATTTT.

This sequence joins TRBV5-1 and TRBJ2-7; tentatively, D is TRBD2 (6 bases). Trimming stripped 0 bases from V and 1 base from J, with 8 bases between. The CDR3 loop spans 14 amino acids. The V gene's germline CDR1 is SGHRS and CDR2 YFSETQ. This chain's CDR3 is CASSLGTNSYEQYF. CDR3 nucleotides: TGCGCCAGCAGCTTGGGGACTAATTCCTACGAGCAGTACTTC.